This T cell receptor beta chain derives from a study of shared clonotypes between healthy human individuals. Study results and caveats: Memory subsets had estimated richness that was generally smaller than that of naive subsets.

Details on this clone: The target antigen is unknown.

Naive CD4+ cells were CD45RA-selected; the remaining cells were memory. Trimming took off 6 bases at V and 0 bases at J, with 16 bases between the two ends. Germline V gene data show CDR1 as SNHLY and CDR2 as FYNNEI. The CDR3 loop spans 16 amino acids. Per the authors' pipeline: Filtering differed for immunoSEQ, which gave only junction sequences without quality scores. Method: immunoSEQ multiplex PCR; TCRdb's copy keeps in-frame clones and lacks some. V, J and clone size were drawn from that table, and D and trimming were deduced from the DNA. Of about 2.3 million clones in the sample, 85% to 95% are singletons; the top ten hold 0.37%.

The rearrangement uses TRBV2 and TRBJ2-3; D not resolved. The TCR sequence derives from a man younger than 30 in good health. Some clones in this sample may be carry-over from other donors' samples. The sample taken for sequencing was naive CD4+ T cells from PBMCs. Subset in this sample: CD45RA+ positively selected. The CDR3 sequence is CASRRLSSSSTDTQYF. CDR3 bases: TGTGCCAGCAGGAGGCTAAGTTCTTCTAGCACAGATACGCAGTATTTT.